This T cell receptor beta chain appears in the sequencing data of a study of cytomegalovirus exposure and HLA in healthy donors. Both 60 Vbeta primers and 13 Jbeta primers went into the PCR. The method was immunoSEQ multiplex PCR; TCRdb's version includes in-frame clones alone and lacks a portion of them. The profile shows 90,000 to 150,000 clones, 15% of them singletons. This CDR3 region has 13 residues. V lost 3 bases, J lost 9 bases, and 8 bases stayed unmatched. From germline, CDR1 is MDHEN and CDR2 SYDVKM. This clone was picked up a small number of times. The source is a woman in her late teens or twenties in good health and CMV-seronegative. V is TRBV28 and J is TRBJ2-7; TRBD2 agrees at 7 bases. Sample: PBMCs. The CDR3 DNA reads as TGTGCCAGCAGTTTCGGGGGGATTAGCAGGCAGTACTTC. This gives the protein CASSFGGISRQYF.